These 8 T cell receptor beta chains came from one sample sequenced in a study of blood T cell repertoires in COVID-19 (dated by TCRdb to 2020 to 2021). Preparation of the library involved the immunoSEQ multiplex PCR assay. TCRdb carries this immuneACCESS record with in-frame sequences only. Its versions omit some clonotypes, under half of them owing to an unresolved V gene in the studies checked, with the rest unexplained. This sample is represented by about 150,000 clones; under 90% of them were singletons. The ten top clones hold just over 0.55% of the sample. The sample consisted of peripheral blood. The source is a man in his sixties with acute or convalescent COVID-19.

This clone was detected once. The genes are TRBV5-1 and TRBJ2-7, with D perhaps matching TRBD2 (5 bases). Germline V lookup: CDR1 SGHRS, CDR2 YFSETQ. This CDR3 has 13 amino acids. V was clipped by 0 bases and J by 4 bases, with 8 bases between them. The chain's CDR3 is CASSLGAEYEQYF. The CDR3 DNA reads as TGCGCCAGCAGCTTGGGAGCGGAGTACGAGCAGTACTTC. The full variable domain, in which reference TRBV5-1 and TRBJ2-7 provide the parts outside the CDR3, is KAGVTQTPRYLIKTRGQQVTLSCSPISGHRSVSWYQQTPGQGLQFLFEYFSETQRNKGNFPGRFSGRQFSNSRSEMNVSTLELGDSALYLCASSLGAEYEQYFGPGTRLTVT.

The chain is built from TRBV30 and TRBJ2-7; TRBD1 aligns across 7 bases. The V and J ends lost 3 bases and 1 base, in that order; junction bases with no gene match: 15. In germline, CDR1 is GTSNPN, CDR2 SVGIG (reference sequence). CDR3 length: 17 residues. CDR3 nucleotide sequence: TGTGCCTGGAGCGCGAATTTAGGGGGCAGGGGGTCCTACGAGCAGTACTTC. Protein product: CAWSANLGGRGSYEQYF.

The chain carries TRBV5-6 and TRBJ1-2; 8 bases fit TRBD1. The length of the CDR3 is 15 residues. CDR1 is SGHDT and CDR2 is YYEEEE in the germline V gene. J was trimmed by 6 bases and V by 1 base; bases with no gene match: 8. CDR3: CASSLNAGTGHGYTF. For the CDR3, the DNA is TGTGCCAGCAGCTTGAATGCCGGGACAGGCCATGGCTACACCTTC. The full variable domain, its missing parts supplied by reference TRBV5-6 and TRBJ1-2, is DAGVTQSPTHLIKTRGQQVTLRCSPKSGHDTVSWYQQALGQGPQFIFQYYEEEERQRGNFPDRFSGHQFPNYSSELNVNALLLGDSALYLCASSLNAGTGHGYTFGSGTRLTVV.

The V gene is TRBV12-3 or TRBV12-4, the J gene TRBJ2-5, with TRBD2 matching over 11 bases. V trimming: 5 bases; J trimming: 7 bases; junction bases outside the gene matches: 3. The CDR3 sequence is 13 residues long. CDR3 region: CASSPSGGRTQYF. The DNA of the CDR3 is TGTGCCAGCAGTCCTAGCGGGGGGAGGACCCAGTACTTC.

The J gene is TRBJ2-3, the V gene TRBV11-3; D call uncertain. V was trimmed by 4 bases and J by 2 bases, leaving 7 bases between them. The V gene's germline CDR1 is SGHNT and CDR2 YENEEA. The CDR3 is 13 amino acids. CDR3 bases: TGTGCCAGCAGCTCGATACTCACAGATACGCAGTATTTT. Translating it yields CASSSILTDTQYF.

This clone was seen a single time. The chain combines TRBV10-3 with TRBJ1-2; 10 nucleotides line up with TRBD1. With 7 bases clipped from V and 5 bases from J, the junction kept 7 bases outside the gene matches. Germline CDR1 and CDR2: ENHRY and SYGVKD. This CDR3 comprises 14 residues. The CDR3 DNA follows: TGTGCCATCACTCCGACAGGGGGCGCTTATGGCTACACCTTC. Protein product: CAITPTGGAYGYTF.

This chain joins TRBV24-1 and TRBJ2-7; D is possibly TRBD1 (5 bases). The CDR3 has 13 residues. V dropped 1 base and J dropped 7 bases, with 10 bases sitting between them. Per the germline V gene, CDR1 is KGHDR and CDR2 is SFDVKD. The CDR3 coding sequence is TGTGCCACCAGTGATTTTGCAGGGATTGAGCAGTACTTC. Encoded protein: CATSDFAGIEQYF.

The CDR3 is CASSRTKYGYTF. The DNA for the CDR3 is TGTGCCAGCAGCCGGACAAAATATGGCTACACCTTC. V gene TRBV6-6 combines with J gene TRBJ1-2; the D gene is possibly TRBD1 (5 bases). V lost 6 bases and J 5 bases, leaving 10 bases between the germline ends. Germline values: CDR1 MNHNY, CDR2 SVGAGI (reference sequence). This CDR3 spans 12 amino acids.